This entry concerns a single T cell receptor beta chain. J gave up 3 bases and V 9 bases, and 11 bases lay outside the gene matches. This CDR3 region has 15 residues. Per germline, CDR1 LNHDA and CDR2 SQIVND (reference sequence). The data were obtained in a study of technical replicates of blood from a handful of donors. Profiled with immunoSEQ multiplex PCR; TCRdb holds only in-frame clones, not every one. Found here are roughly 83,000 clones, more than 80% of them singletons; the top ten hold about 0.27%. The genes are TRBV19 and TRBJ1-5; 7 bases are shared with TRBD1. Sequencing input: T cells isolated from PBMCs. This TCR was recovered from a human donor in good health. CDR3 region: CARSVGTEFNQPQHF. The CDR3 nucleotides read TGTGCCAGAAGCGTAGGGACAGAGTTCAATCAGCCCCAGCATTTT.